Described below is a single T cell receptor (beta chain) sequence and its context. No antigen is known for it. No much larger clone exists at a distance of one base, and base qualities are not known. Each collaborating institution followed its own protocols to collect whole blood in K2EDTA tubes. For TCRbeta analysis, collaborator samples were shipped as frozen whole blood, as isolated PBMCs, or as DNA extracted from either sample type. The data originate from a study of blood T cell repertoires in COVID-19 (TCRdb year 2020). Study-level background: Samples covering the acute and convalescent phases of COVID-19 were provided by collaborators in the United States, Italy and Spain. The repertoires were released in a freely available public database meant as a resource for research on the immune response to SARS-CoV-2. The dataset comprised deeply sampled blood TCRbeta repertoires from subjects exposed to, actively infected with, or recovered from COVID-19. The material from the prospective study consisted of cDNA or gDNA derived from T cells, B-cell-depleted T cells, or PBMCs. Nearly every sample came with metadata listing a de-identified subject ID, COVID-19 status, age in years and sex. HLA class I and class II types, where available, came from metadata supplied by the sample provider rather than from assay-based typing. Samples came from the ongoing ImmuneRACE study (first 160 participants) plus 1,254 subjects from 6 global collaborators.

TCRbeta CDR3 regions were amplified from genomic DNA by means of the immunoSEQ Assay, a bias-controlled multiplex PCR. The original methods were these. Within the assay, amplification of reference gene primers was used to estimate how many nucleated cells each sample contained. To quantify the absolute abundance of each unique TCRbeta CDR3 rearrangement, sequence reads were collapsed and filtered. For each sample, productive Simpson clonality was calculated as the square root of Simpson's diversity index over productive rearrangements. What TCRdb holds here is the immuneACCESS table cut down to in-frame rearrangements. Part of the clones is not present; checked against another copy, under half of the missing clones reflect an unresolved V gene, and the others are unexplained. D and trimming were read from the DNA, whereas the V and J calls and clone size are those reported in that table. The sample contains 90,000 or so clones, about two thirds of them found a single time. The ten largest account for roughly 14% of the sample.

Compared with germline, V lacks 3 bases and J lacks 9 bases; bases without a gene match: 8. The CDR3 has 14 amino acids, counting the end cysteine and phenylalanine. Solely the CDR3 DNA is kept, with 42 bases framed from the first base. CDR1 and CDR2 (DFQATT, SNEGSKA) derive from the germline V gene (reference sequence). The paper's findings and limits, for the study overall: Clinical and demographic metadata were provided uncurated, with the amount varying by source and participant.

The chain was built from TRBV20-1 and TRBJ2-1; a stretch of 10 junction bases matches TRBD2. This TCR came from a woman of 80 years or more with acute or convalescent COVID-19. What was sequenced was peripheral blood. The CDR3 here reads CSASPSGGRGEQFF. The nucleotide sequence is TGCAGTGCTAGTCCTAGCGGGGGTAGGGGTGAGCAGTTCTTC.